This entry lists 12 T cell receptor beta chains sequenced from one sample in a study of shared clonotypes between healthy human individuals. The method was immunoSEQ multiplex PCR; TCRdb's version includes in-frame clones alone and lacks a portion of them. The data contain about 2,100,000 clones, roughly 91% of them seen just once; the ten biggest clones take up 1.5% to 2%. Positive CCR7 selection of CD45RO-negative cells yielded the naive CD8 cells, and terminally differentiated effector memory CD45RA+ cells were excluded. The specimen sequenced was naive CD8+ T cells from PBMCs. All receptors derive from a man aged 18 to 30 in good health. Some clones in this sample may be carry-over from other donors' samples.

V gene TRBV4-3 combines with J gene TRBJ1-2; unclear D gene. The germline CDR1 and CDR2 sequences are LGHNA and YSLEER. Trimming left V 1 base short and J 5 bases short, with 11 bases between. The CDR3 extends over 14 amino acids. This chain's CDR3 is CASSQVASGYGYTF. The CDR3 coding sequence is TGCGCCAGCAGCCAAGTAGCAAGTGGGTATGGCTACACCTTC.

The chain has TRBV28 and TRBJ2-7; D ambiguous. The V gene lost 6 bases and the J gene lost 0 bases, with 12 bases spanning the gap. CDR1 is MDHEN and CDR2 is SYDVKM in the germline V gene. The CDR3 is 14 residues long. CDR3: CASSPEAPSYEQYF. CDR3 nucleotides: TGTGCCAGCAGCCCCGAGGCCCCCTCCTACGAGCAGTACTTC.

The chain joins TRBV30 to TRBJ2-7; D is unclear. This CDR3 comprises 12 residues. The V end was cut by 1 base, the J end by 2 bases, with 6 bases between. Germline loops: CDR1 GTSNPN, CDR2 SVGIG (reference sequence). The CDR3 nucleotides read TGTGCCTGGAGTGGGGTAACCTACGAGCAGTACTTC. This sequence encodes CAWSGVTYEQYF.

The chain combines TRBV7-6 with TRBJ2-7, with TRBD1 matching over 7 bases. This CDR3 has 16 amino acids. Germline V CDR1 and CDR2: SGHVS, FNYEAQ. The ends lost 0 bases at V and 5 bases at J; junction bases unmatched: 10. The CDR3 loop is CASSLATTQGPDEQYF. The CDR3 DNA reads TGTGCCAGCAGCTTAGCGACTACACAGGGGCCTGACGAGCAGTACTTC.

The chain employs TRBV28 and TRBJ2-4; D might be TRBD1 (5 bases). Trimming left V 2 bases short and J 6 bases short, with 11 bases between. CDR3 length: 14 residues. The V gene's germline CDR1 is MDHEN and CDR2 SYDVKM. In nucleotides, the CDR3 is TGTGCCAGCAGTTTACCAGGGTCGGCAAACATTCAGTACTTC. This encodes CASSLPGSANIQYF.

This chain connects TRBV7-2 to TRBJ2-1, with a possible D match to TRBD2 (6 bases). CDR3 size: 13 residues. Germline V gene data show CDR1 as SGHTA and CDR2 as FQGNSA. Trimming cost V 6 bases and J 6 bases, with 12 bases left between them. The CDR3 bases are TGTGCCAGCAGGGAGACTAGTAGCAATGAGCAGTTCTTC. Protein sequence: CASRETSSNEQFF.

V and J are TRBV4-3 and TRBJ2-4; D remains ambiguous. This CDR3 contains 16 residues. Looked up from germline, CDR1 is LGHNA and CDR2 is YSLEER. The V gene lost 2 bases and the J gene lost 5 bases, with 16 bases spanning the gap. CDR3 coding DNA: TGCGCCAGCAGCCAATGGTTCGGGTTCGGAGAAAACATTCAGTACTTC. Translated, it gives CASSQWFGFGENIQYF.

This clone was seen a single time. This chain joins TRBV27 and TRBJ2-7, with D possibly TRBD2 on 6 matching bases. Germline assignment: CDR1 MNHEY and CDR2 SMNVEV (reference sequence). The V gene lost 6 bases and the J gene lost 4 bases, with 13 bases spanning the gap. This CDR3 region has 13 residues. The CDR3 nucleotides are TGTGCCAGCAGCACTATGGGGAGGTACGAGCAGTACTTC. This codes for CASSTMGRYEQYF.

The chain couples TRBV7-3 to TRBJ1-1, with TRBD1 matching 7 bases. This CDR3 has 16 residues. Trimming removed 5 bases from V and 7 bases from J; junction bases left unmatched: 16. Germline-derived CDR1 and CDR2 are SGHTA and FQGTGA. The CDR3 here is CASSPRRGQAEVEAFF. The DNA for the CDR3 is TGTGCCAGCAGCCCCCGGAGGGGGCAGGCTGAGGTTGAAGCTTTCTTT.

J is TRBJ2-5 and V is TRBV9, with D hard to call. Trimming cost V 2 bases and J 1 base, with 3 bases left between them. The germline CDR1 and CDR2 sequences are SGDLS and YYNGEE. The CDR3 contains 12 residues. CDR3 nucleotides: TGTGCCAGCAGCGTCCGCCAAGAGACCCAGTACTTC. Amino acid sequence: CASSVRQETQYF.

The rearrangement links TRBV7-9 to TRBJ2-1; TRBD2 might be the D (7 bases). Trimming removed 2 bases from V and 9 bases from J, with 20 bases in between. CDR1 and CDR2 (germline): SEHNR, FQNEAQ (reference sequence). This CDR3 region has 16 residues. The CDR3 sequence is CASSLFIVGRGAEQFF. The CDR3 region has the DNA TGTGCCAGCAGCTTATTTATTGTTGGCCGGGGGGCTGAGCAGTTCTTC.

This chain links TRBV2 with TRBJ2-1, with 10 bases identical to TRBD2. Per germline, CDR1 SNHLY and CDR2 FYNNEI. With V trimmed by 5 bases and J by 8 bases, 9 bases remained unmatched. The CDR3 loop spans 15 amino acids. CDR3 protein: CASSHLAGAGDEQFF. The CDR3 DNA reads TGTGCCAGCAGTCATCTAGCGGGGGCTGGGGATGAGCAGTTCTTC.